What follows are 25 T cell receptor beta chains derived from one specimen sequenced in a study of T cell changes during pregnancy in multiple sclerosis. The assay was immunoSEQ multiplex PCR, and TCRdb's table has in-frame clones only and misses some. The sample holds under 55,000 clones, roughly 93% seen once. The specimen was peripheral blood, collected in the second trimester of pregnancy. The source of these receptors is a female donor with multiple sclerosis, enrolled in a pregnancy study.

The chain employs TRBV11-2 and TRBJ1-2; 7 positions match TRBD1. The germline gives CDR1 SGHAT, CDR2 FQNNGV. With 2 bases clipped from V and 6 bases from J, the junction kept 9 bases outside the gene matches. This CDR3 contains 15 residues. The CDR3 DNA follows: TGTGCCAGCAGCTTAATAACAGGGGTGGTTGATGGCTACACCTTC. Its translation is CASSLITGVVDGYTF.

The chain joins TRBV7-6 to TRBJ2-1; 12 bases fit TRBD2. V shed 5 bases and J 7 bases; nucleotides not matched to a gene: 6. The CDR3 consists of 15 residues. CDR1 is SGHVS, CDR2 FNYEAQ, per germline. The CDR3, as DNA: TGTGCCAGCAGCCGGGGACTAGCGGGTGATAATGAGCAGTTCTTC. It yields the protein CASSRGLAGDNEQFF.

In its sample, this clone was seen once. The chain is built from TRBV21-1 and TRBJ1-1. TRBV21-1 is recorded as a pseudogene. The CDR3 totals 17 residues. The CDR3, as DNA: TGTGCCAGCAGCAAAGGTGAAGGGGGAGGGAAGGATCCTGAAGCTTTCTTT. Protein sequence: CASSKGEGGGKDPEAFF.

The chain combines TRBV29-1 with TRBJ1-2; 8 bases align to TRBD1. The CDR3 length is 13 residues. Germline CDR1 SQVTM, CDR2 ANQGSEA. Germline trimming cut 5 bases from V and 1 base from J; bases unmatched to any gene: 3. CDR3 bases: TGCAGCGTTTGGACAGGGCTTAACTATGGCTACACCTTC. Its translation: CSVWTGLNYGYTF. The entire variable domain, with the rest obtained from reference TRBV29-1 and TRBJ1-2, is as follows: SAVISQKPSRDICQRGTSLTIQCQVDSQVTMMFWYRQQPGQSLTLIATANQGSEATYESGFVIDKFPISRPNLTFSTLTVSNMSPEDSSIYLCSVWTGLNYGYTFGSGTRLTVV.

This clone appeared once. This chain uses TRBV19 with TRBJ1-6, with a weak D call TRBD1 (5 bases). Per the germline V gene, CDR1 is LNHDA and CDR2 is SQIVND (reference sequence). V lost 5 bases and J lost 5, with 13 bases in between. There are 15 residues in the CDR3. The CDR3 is CASSPYDRNNSPLHF. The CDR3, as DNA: TGTGCCAGTAGTCCCTACGACAGAAATAATTCACCCCTCCACTTT.

The CDR3 DNA reads TGTGCCAGCAGGGCAGATTTAGCGGGAGCCCGAGATACGCAGTATTTT. Translating it yields CASRADLAGARDTQYF. The chain links TRBV27 to TRBJ2-3, with TRBD2 matching 9 bases. CDR3 length equals 16 residues. With V trimmed by 6 bases and J by 5 bases, 12 bases remained unmatched. Germline loops: CDR1 MNHEY, CDR2 SMNVEV (reference sequence).

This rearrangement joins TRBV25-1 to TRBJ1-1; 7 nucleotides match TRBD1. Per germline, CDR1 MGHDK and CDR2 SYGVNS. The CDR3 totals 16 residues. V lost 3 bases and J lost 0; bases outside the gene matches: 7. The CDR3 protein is CASSDPLRGVNTEAFF. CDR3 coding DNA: TGTGCCAGCAGTGATCCCCTCAGGGGGGTGAACACTGAAGCTTTCTTT.

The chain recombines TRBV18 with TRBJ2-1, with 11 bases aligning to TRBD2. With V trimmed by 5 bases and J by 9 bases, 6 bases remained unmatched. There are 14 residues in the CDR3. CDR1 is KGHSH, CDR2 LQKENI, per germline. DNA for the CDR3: TGTGCCAGCTCATTTAGCGGGGGGGGCAGTGAGCAGTTCTTC. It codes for CASSFSGGGSEQFF.

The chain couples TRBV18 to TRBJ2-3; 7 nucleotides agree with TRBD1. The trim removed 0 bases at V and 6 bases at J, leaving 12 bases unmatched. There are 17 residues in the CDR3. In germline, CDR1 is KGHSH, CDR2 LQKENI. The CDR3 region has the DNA TGTGCCAGCTCACCACCGGCAGGGACAGAGTTTTCTGATACGCAGTATTTT. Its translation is CASSPPAGTEFSDTQYF.

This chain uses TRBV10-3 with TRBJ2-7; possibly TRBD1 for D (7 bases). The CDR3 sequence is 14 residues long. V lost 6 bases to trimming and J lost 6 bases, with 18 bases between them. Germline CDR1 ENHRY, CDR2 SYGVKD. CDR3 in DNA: TGTGCCATCAGCAAAGACAGGGAGGCTTTCGAGCAGTACTTC. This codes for CAISKDREAFEQYF.

The CDR3 DNA is TGTGCCAGCAGCCCCGACAGGGTCGGCGAGCAGTACTTC. The encoded protein is CASSPDRVGEQYF. The V gene is TRBV7-3, the J gene TRBJ2-7; 7 bases agree with TRBD1. The germline V gene encodes CDR1 SGHTA and CDR2 FQGTGA. This CDR3 has 13 amino acids. After removal of 5 bases from V and 6 bases from J, the junction contained 7 bases not matched to a gene.

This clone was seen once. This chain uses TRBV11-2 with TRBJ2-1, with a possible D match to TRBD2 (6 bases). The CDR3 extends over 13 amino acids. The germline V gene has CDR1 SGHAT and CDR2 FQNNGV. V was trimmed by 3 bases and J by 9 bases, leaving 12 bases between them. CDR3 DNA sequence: TGTGCCAGCAGCTTGGGTGGGGGGACTGAGCAGTTCTTC. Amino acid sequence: CASSLGGGTEQFF.

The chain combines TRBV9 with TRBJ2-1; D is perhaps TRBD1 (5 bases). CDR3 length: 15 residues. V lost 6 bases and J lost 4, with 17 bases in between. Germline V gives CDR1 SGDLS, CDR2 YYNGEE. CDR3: CASTHRQGTYNEQFF. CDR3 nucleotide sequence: TGTGCCAGCACGCACCGGCAGGGAACATACAATGAGCAGTTCTTC.

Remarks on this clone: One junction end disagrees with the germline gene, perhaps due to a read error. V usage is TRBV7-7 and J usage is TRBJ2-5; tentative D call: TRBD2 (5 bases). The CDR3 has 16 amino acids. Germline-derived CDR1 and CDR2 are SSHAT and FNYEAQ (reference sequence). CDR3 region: CASSLGRSAEQETQYF. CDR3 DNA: TGTGCTAGCAGCTTAGGACGTAGCGCTGAGCAAGAGACCCAGTACTTC.

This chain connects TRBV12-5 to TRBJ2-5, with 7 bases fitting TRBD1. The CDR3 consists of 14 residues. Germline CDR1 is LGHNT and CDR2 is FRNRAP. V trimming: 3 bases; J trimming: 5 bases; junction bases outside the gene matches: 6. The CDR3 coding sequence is TGTGCTAGTGGTTTAGAGGGGGCCAGGGAGACCCAGTACTTC. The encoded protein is CASGLEGARETQYF.

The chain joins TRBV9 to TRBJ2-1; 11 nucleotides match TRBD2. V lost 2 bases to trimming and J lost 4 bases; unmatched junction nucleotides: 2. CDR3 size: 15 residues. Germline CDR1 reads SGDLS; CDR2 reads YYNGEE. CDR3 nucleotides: TGTGCCAGCAGCGTCGGGACTAGCGGATACAATGAGCAGTTCTTC. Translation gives CASSVGTSGYNEQFF.

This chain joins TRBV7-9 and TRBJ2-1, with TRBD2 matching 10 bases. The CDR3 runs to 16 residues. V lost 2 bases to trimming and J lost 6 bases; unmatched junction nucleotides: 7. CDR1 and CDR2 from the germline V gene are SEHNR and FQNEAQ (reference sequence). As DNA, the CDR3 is TGTGCCAGCAGCTTACCGGGGGCTAGCGGGAGCAATGAGCAGTTCTTC. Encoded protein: CASSLPGASGSNEQFF.

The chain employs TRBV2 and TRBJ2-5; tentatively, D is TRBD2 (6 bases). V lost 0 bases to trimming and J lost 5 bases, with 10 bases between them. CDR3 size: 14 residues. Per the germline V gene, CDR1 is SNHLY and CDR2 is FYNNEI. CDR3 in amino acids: CASSEAWGDETQYF. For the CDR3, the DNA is TGTGCCAGCAGTGAAGCTTGGGGGGATGAGACCCAGTACTTC.

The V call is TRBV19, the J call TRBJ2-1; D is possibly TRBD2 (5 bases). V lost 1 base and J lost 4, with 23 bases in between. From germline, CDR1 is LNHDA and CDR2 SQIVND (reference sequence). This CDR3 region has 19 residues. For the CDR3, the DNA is TGTGCCAGTAGTATAGGCGTCCTAGGAGGTATCGAAACGTACAATGAGCAGTTCTTC. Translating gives CASSIGVLGGIETYNEQFF.

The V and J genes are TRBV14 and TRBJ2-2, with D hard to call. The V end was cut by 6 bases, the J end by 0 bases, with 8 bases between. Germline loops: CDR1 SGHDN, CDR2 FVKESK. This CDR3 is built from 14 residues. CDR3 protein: CASSSGTNTGELFF. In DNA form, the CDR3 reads TGTGCCAGCAGTTCCGGTACGAACACCGGGGAGCTGTTTTTT.

CDR3 amino acids: CASSPGVLLYGYTF. The CDR3 bases are TGTGCCAGCAGCCCAGGGGTGCTACTTTATGGCTACACCTTC. The rearrangement links TRBV11-2 to TRBJ1-2; weak D call: TRBD1 (6 bases). The V gene lost 5 bases and the J gene lost 5 bases, with 15 bases spanning the gap. Germline CDR1 reads SGHAT; CDR2 reads FQNNGV. The CDR3 length is 14 residues.

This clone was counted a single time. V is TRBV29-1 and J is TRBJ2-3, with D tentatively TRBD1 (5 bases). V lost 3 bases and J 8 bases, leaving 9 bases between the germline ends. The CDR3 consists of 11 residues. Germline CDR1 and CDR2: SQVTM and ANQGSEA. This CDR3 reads CSVEDNGTQYF. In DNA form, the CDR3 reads TGCAGCGTTGAGGACAACGGTACGCAGTATTTT.

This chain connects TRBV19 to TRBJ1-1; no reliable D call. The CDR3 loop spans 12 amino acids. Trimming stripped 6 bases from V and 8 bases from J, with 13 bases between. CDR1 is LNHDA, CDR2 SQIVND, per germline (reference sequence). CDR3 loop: CASSPGLNEAFF. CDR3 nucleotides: TGTGCCAGTAGCCCCGGACTGAACGAAGCTTTCTTT.

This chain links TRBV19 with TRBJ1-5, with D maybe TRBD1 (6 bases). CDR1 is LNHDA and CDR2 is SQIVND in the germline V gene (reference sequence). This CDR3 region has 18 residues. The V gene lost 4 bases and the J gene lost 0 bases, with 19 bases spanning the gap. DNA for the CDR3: TGTGCCAGTAGTAGGCTATCTCTTCGGACAGATAGCAATCAGCCCCAGCATTTT. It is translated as CASSRLSLRTDSNQPQHF.

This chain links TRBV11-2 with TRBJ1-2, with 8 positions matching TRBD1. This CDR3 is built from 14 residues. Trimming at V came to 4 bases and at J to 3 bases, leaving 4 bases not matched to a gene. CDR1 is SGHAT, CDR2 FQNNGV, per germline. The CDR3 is CASSSSGGYYGYTF. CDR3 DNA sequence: TGTGCCAGCAGCTCATCAGGGGGCTACTATGGCTACACCTTC.